This passage covers 21 T cell receptor beta chains from one sample sequenced in a study of blood T cell repertoires in COVID-19. The table came from immunoSEQ multiplex PCR; TCRdb's copy has only in-frame clones and leaves some out. The sample yields about 190,000 clones, 80% to 95% seen once. The specimen was peripheral blood. The receptors come from a man over 45 with acute or convalescent COVID-19.

The chain has TRBV7-2 and TRBJ2-6; 7 bases are a match to TRBD1. The CDR3 has 15 residues. With 3 bases clipped from V and 2 bases from J, the junction kept 1 base outside the gene matches. From germline, CDR1 is SGHTA and CDR2 FQGNSA. CDR3 sequence: CASSFRGPGANVLTF. The CDR3 nucleotides read TGTGCCAGCAGCTTTAGGGGGCCTGGGGCCAACGTCCTGACTTTC.

The chain is built from TRBV11-2 and TRBJ2-7; TRBD2 matches at 11 bases. CDR3 size: 16 residues. Germline CDR1 SGHAT, CDR2 FQNNGV. V was clipped by 4 bases and J by 2 bases; unmatched bases: 7. As DNA, the CDR3 is TGTGCCAGCAGCTCTCCCCAGACTAGCGGGACCTACGAGCAGTACTTC. This encodes CASSSPQTSGTYEQYF. The full variable domain, rest sourced from reference TRBV11-2 and TRBJ2-7, is EAGVAQSPRYKIIEKRQSVAFWCNPISGHATLYWYQQILGQGPKLLIQFQNNGVVDDSQLPKDRFSAERLKGVDSTLKIQPAKLEDSAVYLCASSSPQTSGTYEQYFGPGTRLTVT.

The chain employs TRBV9 and TRBJ2-2; D not resolved. Germline lookup yields CDR1 SGDLS and CDR2 YYNGEE. This CDR3 is built from 16 residues. V was trimmed by 4 bases and J by 4 bases, leaving 17 bases between them. This chain's CDR3 is CASSPGTSYPTGELFF. CDR3 in DNA: TGTGCCAGCAGCCCAGGAACTTCCTACCCCACCGGGGAGCTGTTTTTT.

This clone was counted a single time. The chain recombines TRBV7-9 with TRBJ1-3; D is unresolved. This CDR3 is 16 amino acids long. The germline gives CDR1 SEHNR, CDR2 FQNEAQ (reference sequence). V gave up 1 base and J gave up 4 bases, with 14 bases separating them. The CDR3 DNA sequence: TGTGCCAGCAGCTTAGGAATCCCTGCGCGAGGAAACACCATATATTTT. Amino acid sequence: CASSLGIPARGNTIYF.

The gene calls are TRBV3-1 (or the pseudogene TRBV3-2) and TRBJ2-3; D remains unclear. From germline, CDR1 is LGHDT and CDR2 YNNKEL (reference sequence). The V end lost 2 bases, the J end lost 3 bases, and 6 bases lay between the germline ends. The length of the CDR3 is 13 residues. CDR3 nucleotide sequence: TGTGCCAGCAGCCAATTAGAAACAGATACGCAGTATTTT. This gives the protein CASSQLETDTQYF.

V and J are TRBV3-1 (or the pseudogene TRBV3-2) and TRBJ1-3; 7 bases line up with TRBD1. The germline V gene encodes CDR1 LGHDT and CDR2 YNNKEL (reference sequence). Trimming at V came to 2 bases and at J to 0 bases, leaving 7 bases not matched to a gene. The CDR3 length is 17 residues. The CDR3 loop is CASSQHRDSPSGNTIYF. The CDR3 DNA follows: TGTGCCAGCAGCCAACACCGGGACAGTCCCTCTGGAAACACCATATATTTT.

This clone turned up a few times. The chain is built from TRBV28 and TRBJ1-5, with D possibly being TRBD1 (6 bases). Looked up from germline, CDR1 is MDHEN and CDR2 is SYDVKM. The CDR3 has 16 amino acids. V lost 3 bases and J 0 bases, leaving 12 bases between the germline ends. This CDR3 reads CASSFTQGISNQPQHF. For the CDR3, the DNA is TGTGCCAGCAGTTTTACCCAGGGGATTAGCAATCAGCCCCAGCATTTT.

The V gene is TRBV7-9, the J gene TRBJ2-1; D is possibly TRBD2 (6 bases). The CDR3 extends over 17 amino acids. The V gene lost 5 bases and the J gene lost 2 bases, with 19 bases spanning the gap. Per germline, CDR1 SEHNR and CDR2 FQNEAQ (reference sequence). The CDR3 DNA reads TGTGCCAGCAGCCGACGGAGGGAGTGGGAGCCCTACAATGAGCAGTTCTTC. Encoded protein: CASSRRREWEPYNEQFF.

This chain uses TRBV7-8 with TRBJ1-2, with 11 nucleotides matching TRBD1. Germline trimming cut 4 bases from V and 8 bases from J; bases unmatched to any gene: 6. The CDR3 runs to 14 residues. Germline V gene lookup returns CDR1 SGHVS and CDR2 FQNEAQ. As DNA, the CDR3 is TGTGCCAGCAGCTCCGGACAGGGGGCTGTCGGCTACACCTTC. Its translation: CASSSGQGAVGYTF.

V gene TRBV6-5 combines with J gene TRBJ1-1, with D unresolved. The CDR3 covers 13 residues. CDR1 and CDR2 from the germline V gene are MNHEY and SVGAGI. V was shortened by 11 bases and J by 3 bases, with 16 bases between the two germline ends. CDR3 bases: TGTGCCTCTACGAGGGAGCGGGACACTGAAGCTTTCTTT. This sequence encodes CASTRERDTEAFF.

The V call is TRBV30, the J call TRBJ1-2; TRBD1 matches at 9 bases. Germline V CDR1 and CDR2: GTSNPN, SVGIG (reference sequence). Trimming at V came to 5 bases and at J to 8 bases, leaving 9 bases not matched to a gene. This CDR3 has 13 residues. Here the CDR3 reads CAWGRDRVGGYTF. Written as DNA, the CDR3 is TGTGCCTGGGGCCGGGACAGGGTTGGAGGCTACACCTTC.

The V and J genes are TRBV3-1 (or the pseudogene TRBV3-2) and TRBJ1-1; no clear D gene. Looked up from germline, CDR1 is LGHDT and CDR2 is YNNKEL (reference sequence). Trimming removed 0 bases at V and 3 bases at J, with 14 bases between. The CDR3 is made up of 16 amino acids. The CDR3 reads CASSQDLGGMYTEAFF. CDR3 sequence (DNA): TGTGCCAGCAGCCAAGATCTGGGAGGGATGTACACTGAAGCTTTCTTT.

This clone was detected only once. J is TRBJ2-1 and V is TRBV6-6; weak D call: TRBD2 (7 bases). This CDR3 contains 16 residues. In germline, CDR1 is MNHNY, CDR2 SVGAGI (reference sequence). The V and J ends lost 4 bases and 0 bases respectively, with 13 bases between them. In nucleotides, the CDR3 is TGTGCCAGCAGTTTAGGGGGAGGGAGCTCCTACAATGAGCAGTTCTTC. This sequence encodes CASSLGGGSSYNEQFF.

V is TRBV29-1 and J is TRBJ2-5; perhaps TRBD1 as D (6 bases). With 6 bases removed from V and 4 bases from J, the gap between germline ends came to 12 bases. The CDR3 has 12 amino acids. From germline, CDR1 is SQVTM and CDR2 ANQGSEA. In nucleotides, the CDR3 is TGCAGCGTGCCTGGGGGCGCAGAGACCCAGTACTTC. Its translation is CSVPGGAETQYF.

V and J are TRBV7-2 and TRBJ2-3; 8 bases line up with TRBD2. The CDR3 covers 15 residues. The germline gives CDR1 SGHTA, CDR2 FQGNSA. The V segment lost 3 bases and the J segment 5 bases; nucleotides outside the gene matches: 7. The CDR3 region is CASSLSGTSKDTQYF. The CDR3 bases are TGTGCCAGCAGCTTGAGCGGGACTAGTAAAGATACGCAGTATTTT.

The V call is TRBV5-4, the J call TRBJ2-3; 10 nucleotides agree with TRBD2. The ends lost 3 bases at V and 1 base at J; junction bases unmatched: 2. Germline V gene data show CDR1 as SGHNT and CDR2 as YYREEE (reference sequence). The CDR3 is 15 residues long. As DNA, the CDR3 is TGTGCCAGCAGCTCCGGGACTAGCGGCACAGATACGCAGTATTTT. It encodes CASSSGTSGTDTQYF.

The J gene is TRBJ2-2, the V gene TRBV2; D is undetermined. V was shortened by 6 bases and J by 4 bases, with 12 bases between the two germline ends. Germline lookup yields CDR1 SNHLY and CDR2 FYNNEI. This CDR3 is built from 14 residues. The CDR3 coding sequence is TGTGCCAGCAGGACTGAGTTCTCCACCGGGGAGCTGTTTTTT. Protein: CASRTEFSTGELFF.

The chain recombines TRBV6-5 with TRBJ1-4; 11 bases fit TRBD1. This CDR3 contains 15 residues. CDR1 is MNHEY, CDR2 SVGAGI, per germline. V trimming: 9 bases; J trimming: 10 bases; junction bases outside the gene matches: 13. CDR3 bases: TGTGCCAGTAGAGGACAGGGGGCTGTTGAAGGAAAACTGTTTTTT. The encoded protein is CASRGQGAVEGKLFF.

The genes are TRBV19 and TRBJ1-5, with TRBD1 identical over 10 bases. The CDR3 spans 17 residues. Germline assignment: CDR1 LNHDA and CDR2 SQIVND (reference sequence). After removal of 3 bases from V and 3 bases from J, the junction contained 8 bases not matched to a gene. CDR3 nucleotides: TGTGCCAGTAGTATTGGGGACAGGGGCCGCAACAATCAGCCCCAGCATTTT. The encoded protein is CASSIGDRGRNNQPQHF.

This sequence joins TRBV30 and TRBJ2-3; 8 nucleotides align to TRBD2. V lost 2 bases to trimming and J lost 0 bases; unmatched junction nucleotides: 10. The CDR3 is 17 amino acids. Germline-derived CDR1 and CDR2 are GTSNPN and SVGIG (reference sequence). The CDR3 sequence: CAWSRGREGLSTDTQYF. The CDR3 DNA is TGTGCCTGGAGTAGGGGTCGGGAGGGCCTCAGCACAGATACGCAGTATTTT.

The CDR3 DNA is TGTGCCAGCAGCCCAAACTACCCACTAGCGGGGGACACCGGGGAGCTGTTTTTT. Translated, it gives CASSPNYPLAGDTGELFF. V usage is TRBV9 and J usage is TRBJ2-2; 11 bases line up with TRBD2. The CDR3 runs 18 residues. The V and J ends lost 4 bases and 3 bases, in that order; junction bases with no gene match: 11. The germline V gene has CDR1 SGDLS and CDR2 YYNGEE.